A selection of T cell receptor beta chains follows, all from one sample in a study of kidney transplant recipient with SARS-CoV-2 infection. TCRdb re-analysed the reads in MiXCR, keeping a single row per CDR3 protein. This sample yields 200,000 to 300,000 distinct CDR3 sequences, of which around 26% are seen a single time; more than 6.5% belongs to the top ten. The sequencing used a blood sample, collected at baseline and between days 110 and 120 from a kidney transplant recipient. The receptors come from a male patient aged 30 to 39 who had COVID-19 and was a kidney transplant recipient. Some T cells may originate from the graft donor. Each CDR3 is given with its conserved first and last residue. A D gene is named only where the DNA matches it firmly. Part of the rows lack a size; the others show once, few, many or a class for expanded clones.

abundance: many
d_gene: .
v_gene: TRBV3-2
j_gene: TRBJ2-7
CDR3nt: TGTGCCAGCGCCTCCGGGACTAGAGGGGAGCAGTACTTC
CDR3aa: CASASGTRGEQYF

abundance: many
d_gene: .
v_gene: TRBV2
j_gene: TRBJ1-3
CDR3nt: TGTGCCAGCAGGCGGGTTGGAAACACCATATATTTT
CDR3aa: CASRRVGNTIYF

abundance: many
d_gene: .
v_gene: TRBV28
j_gene: TRBJ2-1
CDR3nt: TGTGCCAGCAGTTTTGTTAACAACTTTCCCCTCATTGGGCAGTTCTTC
CDR3aa: CASSFVNNFPLIGQFF

abundance: many
d_gene: TRBD1
v_gene: TRBV5-6
j_gene: TRBJ2-7
CDR3nt: TGTGCCAGCAGCTTGGCTCGTTGGACCCGGGACAGGGGAGGAAGCTCCTACGAGCAGTACTTC
CDR3aa: CASSLARWTRDRGGSSYEQYF

abundance: many
d_gene: TRBD2
v_gene: TRBV28
j_gene: TRBJ2-1
CDR3nt: TGTGCCAGCAGTTCTCTAAGGGAGCGGGGTCGGAATGAGCAGTTCTTC
CDR3aa: CASSSLRERGRNEQFF

abundance: .
d_gene: .
v_gene: TRBV6-8
j_gene: TRBJ2-1
CDR3nt: TGTGCCAGCAGTTATGCTATTGAGCAGTTCTTC
CDR3aa: CASSYAIEQFF

abundance: many
d_gene: TRBD1
v_gene: TRBV2
j_gene: TRBJ2-7
CDR3nt: TGTGCCAGAGCGGACAGGGGCCACGAGCAGTACTTC
CDR3aa: CARADRGHEQYF

abundance: many
d_gene: TRBD2
v_gene: TRBV6-4
j_gene: TRBJ2-3
CDR3nt: TGTGCCAGCAGTCTATCAGCGGGGGGCACAGATACGCAGTATTTT
CDR3aa: CASSLSAGGTDTQYF

abundance: many
d_gene: TRBD1
v_gene: TRBV20-1
j_gene: TRBJ2-1
CDR3nt: TGCAGTGCTAGAGATCCGGGACAGGATCACAATGAGCAGTTCTTC
CDR3aa: CSARDPGQDHNEQFF

abundance: .
d_gene: .
v_gene: TRBV5-5
j_gene: TRBJ2-1
CDR3nt: TGTGCCAGCAGCTTGCTAACAGGCTTATCCTACAATGAGCAGTTCTTC
CDR3aa: CASSLLTGLSYNEQFF

abundance: many
d_gene: .
v_gene: TRBV18
j_gene: TRBJ2-1
CDR3nt: TGTGCCAGCTCATCGGCGGACTATGAGCAGTTCTTC
CDR3aa: CASSSADYEQFF

abundance: few
d_gene: .
v_gene: TRBV28
j_gene: TRBJ2-1
CDR3nt: TGTGCCAGCAGTCTCCGGATAGGGAATGAGCAGTTCTTC
CDR3aa: CASSLRIGNEQFF

abundance: many
d_gene: .
v_gene: TRBV7-9
j_gene: TRBJ1-2
CDR3nt: TGTGCCAGCAGCGGGATGAGATACCATGGAAAGACCTATGGCTACACCTTC
CDR3aa: CASSGMRYHGKTYGYTF

abundance: many
d_gene: .
v_gene: TRBV29-1
j_gene: TRBJ2-1
CDR3nt: TGCAGCGTTGACAGAGGGGATGAGCAGTTCTTC
CDR3aa: CSVDRGDEQFF

abundance: many
d_gene: TRBD1
v_gene: TRBV12-5
j_gene: TRBJ1-3
CDR3nt: TGTGCTAGTGGTTTGGTAGGGGACAGTTCCCTCTCTGGAAACACCATATATTTT
CDR3aa: CASGLVGDSSLSGNTIYF

abundance: .
d_gene: .
v_gene: TRBV12-3/TRBV12-4
j_gene: TRBJ2-1
CDR3nt: TGTGCCAGCAGTTTTCCATGTAGCTCCTACAATGAGCAGTTCTTC
CDR3aa: CASSFPCSSYNEQFF

abundance: many
d_gene: TRBD1
v_gene: TRBV7-6
j_gene: TRBJ2-7
CDR3nt: TGTGCCAGCAGCTTAGGGGACAGATACGAGCAGTACTTC
CDR3aa: CASSLGDRYEQYF

abundance: many
d_gene: TRBD1
v_gene: TRBV7-2
j_gene: TRBJ1-4
CDR3nt: TGTGCCAGCAGCTCCCCTCGACAGGGAAGAGAAAAACTGTTTTTT
CDR3aa: CASSSPRQGREKLFF

abundance: many
d_gene: .
v_gene: TRBV28
j_gene: TRBJ2-7
CDR3nt: TGTGCCAGCACCGAAAGGGGGTCTACCACCAGCGAGCAGTACTTC
CDR3aa: CASTERGSTTSEQYF

abundance: many
d_gene: .
v_gene: TRBV20-1
j_gene: TRBJ2-7
CDR3nt: TGCAGTGCTAGAGATCCTTCGGACAGTTCCTACGAGCAGTACTTC
CDR3aa: CSARDPSDSSYEQYF

abundance: many
d_gene: .
v_gene: TRBV29-1
j_gene: TRBJ1-1
CDR3nt: TGCAGCGTTGAGGGAGGGAGTAGGACTGAAGCTTTCTTT
CDR3aa: CSVEGGSRTEAFF

abundance: many
d_gene: .
v_gene: TRBV6-4
j_gene: TRBJ1-2
CDR3nt: TGTGCCAGCAGTAGTGTACCCTCACACGGAAAGACCTATGGCTACACCTTC
CDR3aa: CASSSVPSHGKTYGYTF

abundance: many
d_gene: .
v_gene: TRBV20-1
j_gene: TRBJ1-5
CDR3nt: TGCAGTGCTAGGAGAGTTTATAGCAATCAGCCCCAGCATTTT
CDR3aa: CSARRVYSNQPQHF

abundance: many
d_gene: .
v_gene: TRBV3-1
j_gene: TRBJ2-2
CDR3nt: TGTGCCAGCAGCCAAGCCAGGGGGGGAACCGGGGAGCTGTTTTTT
CDR3aa: CASSQARGGTGELFF

abundance: many
d_gene: .
v_gene: TRBV19
j_gene: TRBJ1-2
CDR3nt: TGTGCCAGTAGTAGTTATGAGACAAATCGAAAGACCTATGGCTACACCTTC
CDR3aa: CASSSYETNRKTYGYTF

abundance: few
d_gene: TRBD2
v_gene: TRBV11-2
j_gene: TRBJ2-7
CDR3nt: TGTGCCAGCGACTGGTTATACGGGGGGTCCTACGAGCAGTACTTC
CDR3aa: CASDWLYGGSYEQYF

abundance: many
d_gene: .
v_gene: TRBV12-5
j_gene: TRBJ2-7
CDR3nt: TGTGCTAGTGGGACAGCGCCCGGGATCACCTACGAGCAGTACTTC
CDR3aa: CASGTAPGITYEQYF

abundance: few
d_gene: .
v_gene: TRBV27
j_gene: TRBJ2-1
CDR3nt: TGTGCCAGCAGTTTATATCACAGGGAGAAATACAATGAGCAGTTCTTC
CDR3aa: CASSLYHREKYNEQFF

abundance: .
d_gene: TRBD1
v_gene: TRBV5-1
j_gene: TRBJ2-3
CDR3nt: TGCGCCAGCAGCTTGACCGGGACAGGGAAATACACAGATACGCAGTATTTT
CDR3aa: CASSLTGTGKYTDTQYF

abundance: many
d_gene: TRBD1
v_gene: TRBV7-2
j_gene: TRBJ2-1
CDR3nt: TGTGCCAGCAGCTCGGGCAAGGGACAGGGAGAACGTGAGCAGTTCTTC
CDR3aa: CASSSGKGQGEREQFF

abundance: .
d_gene: TRBD1
v_gene: TRBV27
j_gene: TRBJ2-1
CDR3nt: TGTGCCAGCAGTTCACCCAGGGGGACCTACAATGAGCAGTTCTTC
CDR3aa: CASSSPRGTYNEQFF

abundance: many
d_gene: TRBD2
v_gene: TRBV5-1
j_gene: TRBJ2-1
CDR3nt: TGCGCCAGCAGCCACTTCAAGAGACTAGCGGACAATAATGAGCAGTTCTTC
CDR3aa: CASSHFKRLADNNEQFF

abundance: many
d_gene: .
v_gene: TRBV21-1
j_gene: TRBJ2-7
CDR3nt: TGTGCCAGCAGCAACCAGGTGGGCCGAAGATACAGGGTACAAACCTACGAGCAGTACTTC
CDR3aa: CASSNQVGRRYRVQTYEQYF

abundance: many
d_gene: .
v_gene: TRBV5-4
j_gene: TRBJ1-2
CDR3nt: TGTGCCAGCCTTAGCTCCGTACCAGGAAAGACCTATGGCTACACCTTC
CDR3aa: CASLSSVPGKTYGYTF

abundance: .
d_gene: .
v_gene: TRBV20-1
j_gene: TRBJ2-7
CDR3nt: TGCAGTGCTAGAGATCGAGGGTACGGCACCTACGAGCAGTACTTC
CDR3aa: CSARDRGYGTYEQYF

abundance: many
d_gene: .
v_gene: TRBV7-2
j_gene: TRBJ1-3
CDR3nt: TGTGCCAGCAGCTTAGCCGCCCGCTCTGGAAACACCATATATTTT
CDR3aa: CASSLAARSGNTIYF

abundance: many
d_gene: .
v_gene: TRBV5-8
j_gene: TRBJ1-2
CDR3nt: TGTGCCAGCCCAGTGAATCATCCACGAAAGACCTATGGCTACACCTTC
CDR3aa: CASPVNHPRKTYGYTF

abundance: many
d_gene: .
v_gene: TRBV2
j_gene: TRBJ2-1
CDR3nt: TGTGCCAGCAGTGGGCTGGGGTACAATGAGCAGTTCTTC
CDR3aa: CASSGLGYNEQFF

abundance: .
d_gene: .
v_gene: TRBV7-4
j_gene: TRBJ2-3
CDR3nt: TGTGCCAGCAGCTTAGGCAGCCATAGCACAGATACGCAGTATTTT
CDR3aa: CASSLGSHSTDTQYF

abundance: few
d_gene: .
v_gene: TRBV28
j_gene: TRBJ2-7
CDR3nt: TGTGCCAGCAGTCCTTACGAGCAGTACTTC
CDR3aa: CASSPYEQYF

abundance: few
d_gene: .
v_gene: TRBV7-9
j_gene: TRBJ1-1
CDR3nt: TGTGCCAGCAGCCGAGGGACCTTAGTGGGCACTGAAGCTTTCTTT
CDR3aa: CASSRGTLVGTEAFF

abundance: .
d_gene: TRBD2
v_gene: TRBV6-5
j_gene: TRBJ2-5
CDR3nt: TGTGCCAGCTGGGGACTAGCGGTGGAAGAGACCCAGTACTTC
CDR3aa: CASWGLAVEETQYF

abundance: .
d_gene: .
v_gene: TRBV11-2
j_gene: TRBJ2-5
CDR3nt: TGTGCCAGCAGCTTAGTAGGGGGAGAAGGGGAGACCCAGTACTTC
CDR3aa: CASSLVGGEGETQYF

abundance: many
d_gene: .
v_gene: TRBV30
j_gene: TRBJ1-4
CDR3nt: TGTGCCTGGAGTGTACCGGTTACGGGTAATGAAAAACTGTTTTTT
CDR3aa: CAWSVPVTGNEKLFF

abundance: many
d_gene: .
v_gene: TRBV5-1
j_gene: TRBJ1-2
CDR3nt: TGCGCCAGCTGGAGTAAATCGGTTCGAAAGACCTATGGCTACACCTTC
CDR3aa: CASWSKSVRKTYGYTF

abundance: many
d_gene: .
v_gene: TRBV14
j_gene: TRBJ1-4
CDR3nt: TGTGCCAGCAGCCAACTGGGGCTGAATGAAAAACTGTTTTTT
CDR3aa: CASSQLGLNEKLFF

abundance: many
d_gene: .
v_gene: TRBV9
j_gene: TRBJ1-2
CDR3nt: TGTGCCAGCGAGTTCATGTACTCAAGAAAGACCTATGGCTACACCTTC
CDR3aa: CASEFMYSRKTYGYTF

abundance: many
d_gene: .
v_gene: TRBV28
j_gene: TRBJ1-3
CDR3nt: TGTGCCAGCAGCCCCTCGGGTGCGGCTGTTGCTTTTGATCGAAACACCATATATTTT
CDR3aa: CASSPSGAAVAFDRNTIYF

abundance: many
d_gene: .
v_gene: TRBV4-1
j_gene: TRBJ2-2
CDR3nt: TGCGCCAGCAGCCAAGAGGATAAATCGAACACCGGGGAGCTGTTTTTT
CDR3aa: CASSQEDKSNTGELFF

abundance: few
d_gene: TRBD1
v_gene: TRBV7-8
j_gene: TRBJ1-4
CDR3nt: TGTGCCAGCAGCGCCGACGCAGGGGGAAGGGAAAAACTGTTTTTT
CDR3aa: CASSADAGGREKLFF

abundance: many
d_gene: .
v_gene: TRBV10-2
j_gene: TRBJ1-2
CDR3nt: TGCGCCAGCAGTCCGCTACACACTTCTAGAAAGACCTATGGCTACACCTTC
CDR3aa: CASSPLHTSRKTYGYTF

abundance: few
d_gene: .
v_gene: TRBV5-1
j_gene: TRBJ1-2
CDR3nt: TGCGCCAGCTCGCTGGAATCGGTTCGAAAGACCTATGGCTACACCTTC
CDR3aa: CASSLESVRKTYGYTF

abundance: many
d_gene: .
v_gene: TRBV25-1
j_gene: TRBJ1-2
CDR3nt: TGTGCCAGCAGTTACGACACAGAACTGGGAAAGACCTATGGCTACACCTTC
CDR3aa: CASSYDTELGKTYGYTF

abundance: many
d_gene: .
v_gene: TRBV12-3/TRBV12-4
j_gene: TRBJ2-1
CDR3nt: TGTGCCAGCAGTCGCTCGCCGTTTGGGTGGAATGAGCAGTTCTTC
CDR3aa: CASSRSPFGWNEQFF

abundance: many
d_gene: .
v_gene: TRBV6-1
j_gene: TRBJ1-3
CDR3nt: TGTGCCAGCAGTGAAATAAGGGTTGGAGCCGGAAACACCATATATTTT
CDR3aa: CASSEIRVGAGNTIYF